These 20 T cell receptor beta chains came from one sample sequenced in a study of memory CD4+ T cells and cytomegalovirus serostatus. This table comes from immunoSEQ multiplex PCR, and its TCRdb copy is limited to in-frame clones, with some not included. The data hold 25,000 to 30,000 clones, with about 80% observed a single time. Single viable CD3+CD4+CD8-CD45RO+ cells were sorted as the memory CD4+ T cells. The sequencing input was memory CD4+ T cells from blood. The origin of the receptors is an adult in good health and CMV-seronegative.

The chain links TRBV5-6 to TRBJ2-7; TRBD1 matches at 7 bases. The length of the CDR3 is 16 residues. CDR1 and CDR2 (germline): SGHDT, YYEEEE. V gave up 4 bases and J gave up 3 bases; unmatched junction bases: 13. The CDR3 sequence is CASSGMTGTEYYEQYF. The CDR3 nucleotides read TGTGCCAGCAGCGGGATGACCGGGACAGAATACTACGAGCAGTACTTC.

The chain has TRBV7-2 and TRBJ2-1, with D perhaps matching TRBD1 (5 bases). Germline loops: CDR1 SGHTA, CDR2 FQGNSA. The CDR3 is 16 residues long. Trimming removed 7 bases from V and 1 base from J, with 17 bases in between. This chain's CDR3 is CASKGPRRGSYNEQFF. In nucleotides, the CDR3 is TGTGCCAGCAAGGGGCCGAGACGAGGATCCTACAATGAGCAGTTCTTC.

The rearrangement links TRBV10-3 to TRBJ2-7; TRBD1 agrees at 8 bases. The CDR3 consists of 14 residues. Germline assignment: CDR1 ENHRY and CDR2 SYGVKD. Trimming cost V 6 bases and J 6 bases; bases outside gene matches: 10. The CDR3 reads CAISLDRVGREQYF. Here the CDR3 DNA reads TGTGCCATCAGCCTGGACAGGGTGGGTCGCGAGCAGTACTTC.

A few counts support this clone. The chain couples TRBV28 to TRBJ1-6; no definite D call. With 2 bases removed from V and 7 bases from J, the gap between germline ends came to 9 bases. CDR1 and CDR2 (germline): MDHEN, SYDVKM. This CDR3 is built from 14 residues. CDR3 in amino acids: CASSLAGGNSPLHF. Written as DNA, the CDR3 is TGTGCCAGCAGTTTAGCAGGTGGGAATTCACCCCTCCACTTT.

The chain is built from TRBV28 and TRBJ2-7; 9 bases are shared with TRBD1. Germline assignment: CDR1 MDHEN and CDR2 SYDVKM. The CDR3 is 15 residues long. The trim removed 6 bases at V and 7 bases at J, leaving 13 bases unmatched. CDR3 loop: CASRGPGQGSIEQYF. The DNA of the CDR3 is TGTGCCAGCAGGGGTCCGGGACAGGGTTCAATAGAGCAGTACTTC.

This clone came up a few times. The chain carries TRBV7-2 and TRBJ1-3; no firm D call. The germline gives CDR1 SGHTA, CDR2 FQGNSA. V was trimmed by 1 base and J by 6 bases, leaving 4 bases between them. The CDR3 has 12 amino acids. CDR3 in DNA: TGTGCCAGCAGCTTAGTTGAAAACACCATATATTTT. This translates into CASSLVENTIYF.

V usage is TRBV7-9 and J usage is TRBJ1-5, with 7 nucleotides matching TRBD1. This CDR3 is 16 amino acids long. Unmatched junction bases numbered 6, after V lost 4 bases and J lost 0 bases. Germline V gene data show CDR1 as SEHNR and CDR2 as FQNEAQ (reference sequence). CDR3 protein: CASSYPTGDSNQPQHF. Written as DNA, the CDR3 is TGTGCCAGCAGCTACCCCACAGGGGATAGCAATCAGCCCCAGCATTTT.

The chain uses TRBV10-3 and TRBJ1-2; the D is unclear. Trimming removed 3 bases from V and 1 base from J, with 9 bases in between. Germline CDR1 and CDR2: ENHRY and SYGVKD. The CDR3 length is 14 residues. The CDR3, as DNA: TGTGCCATCAGTGACCGACTAAGTAACTATGGCTACACCTTC. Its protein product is CAISDRLSNYGYTF.

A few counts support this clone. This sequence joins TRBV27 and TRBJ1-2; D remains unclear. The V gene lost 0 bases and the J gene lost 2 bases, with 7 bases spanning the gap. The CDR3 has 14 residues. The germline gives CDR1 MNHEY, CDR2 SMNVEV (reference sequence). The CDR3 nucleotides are TGTGCCAGCAGTTTATCTCAGAGGAACTATGGCTACACCTTC. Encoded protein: CASSLSQRNYGYTF.

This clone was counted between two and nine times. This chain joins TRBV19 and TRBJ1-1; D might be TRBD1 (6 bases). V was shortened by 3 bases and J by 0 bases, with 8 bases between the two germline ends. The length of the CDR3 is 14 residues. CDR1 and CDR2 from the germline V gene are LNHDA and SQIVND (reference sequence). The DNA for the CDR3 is TGTGCCAGTAGTATTACAGGGATGAACACTGAAGCTTTCTTT. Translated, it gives CASSITGMNTEAFF.

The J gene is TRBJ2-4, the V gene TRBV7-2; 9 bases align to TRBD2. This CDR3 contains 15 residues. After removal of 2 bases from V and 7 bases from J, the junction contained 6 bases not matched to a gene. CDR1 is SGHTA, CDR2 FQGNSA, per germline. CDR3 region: CASSLLAGDANIQYF. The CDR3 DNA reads TGTGCCAGCAGCTTATTAGCGGGGGATGCCAACATTCAGTACTTC.

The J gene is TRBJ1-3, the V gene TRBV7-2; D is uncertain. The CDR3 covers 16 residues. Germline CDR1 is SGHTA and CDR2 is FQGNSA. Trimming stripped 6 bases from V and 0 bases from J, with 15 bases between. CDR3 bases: TGTGCCAGCAGTTTCAGTGCTACGAGCTCTGGAAACACCATATATTTT. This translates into CASSFSATSSGNTIYF. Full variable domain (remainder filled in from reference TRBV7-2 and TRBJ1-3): GAGVSQSPSNKVTEKGKDVELRCDPISGHTALYWYRQSLGQGLEFLIYFQGNSAPDKSGLPSDRFSAERTGGSVSTLTIQRTQQEDSAVYLCASSFSATSSGNTIYFGEGSWLTVV.

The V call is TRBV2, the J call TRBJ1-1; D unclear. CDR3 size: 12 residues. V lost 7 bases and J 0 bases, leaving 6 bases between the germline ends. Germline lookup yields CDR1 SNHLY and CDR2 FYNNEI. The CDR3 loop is CASKWVNTEAFF. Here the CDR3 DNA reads TGTGCCAGCAAGTGGGTGAACACTGAAGCTTTCTTT.

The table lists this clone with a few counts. The CDR3 protein is CASSPRQGAGELFF. DNA of the CDR3: TGTGCCAGCAGTCCCAGACAGGGGGCCGGGGAGCTGTTTTTT. This chain uses TRBV6-6 with TRBJ2-2; TRBD1 aligns across 9 bases. V trimming: 5 bases; J trimming: 6 bases; junction bases outside the gene matches: 4. The CDR3 runs 14 residues. CDR1 and CDR2 (germline): MNHNY, SVGAGI (reference sequence).

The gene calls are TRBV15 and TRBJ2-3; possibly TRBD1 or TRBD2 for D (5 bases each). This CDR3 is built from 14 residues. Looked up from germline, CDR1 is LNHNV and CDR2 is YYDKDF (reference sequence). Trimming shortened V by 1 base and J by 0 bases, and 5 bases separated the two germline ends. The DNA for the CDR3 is TGTGCCACCAGCAGAGGGGGGAGCACAGATACGCAGTATTTT. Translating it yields CATSRGGSTDTQYF.

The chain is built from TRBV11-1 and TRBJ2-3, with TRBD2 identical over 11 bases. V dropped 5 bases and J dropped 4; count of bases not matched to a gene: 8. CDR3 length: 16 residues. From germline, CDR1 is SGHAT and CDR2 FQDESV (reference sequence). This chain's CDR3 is CASSGTSGGGADTQYF. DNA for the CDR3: TGTGCCAGCAGCGGAACTAGCGGGGGCGGCGCAGATACGCAGTATTTT.

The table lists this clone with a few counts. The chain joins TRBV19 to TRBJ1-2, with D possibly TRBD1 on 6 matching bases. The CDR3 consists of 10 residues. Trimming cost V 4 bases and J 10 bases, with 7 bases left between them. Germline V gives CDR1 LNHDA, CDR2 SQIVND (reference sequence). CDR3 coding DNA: TGTGCCAGTAGTAGGACAGACTACACCTTC. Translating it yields CASSRTDYTF.

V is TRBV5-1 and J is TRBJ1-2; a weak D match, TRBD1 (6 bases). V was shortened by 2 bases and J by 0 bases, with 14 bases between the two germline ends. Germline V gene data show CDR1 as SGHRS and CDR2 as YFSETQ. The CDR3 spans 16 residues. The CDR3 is CASSFNDRTTNYGYTF. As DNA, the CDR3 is TGCGCCAGCAGCTTTAACGACAGGACTACTAACTATGGCTACACCTTC.

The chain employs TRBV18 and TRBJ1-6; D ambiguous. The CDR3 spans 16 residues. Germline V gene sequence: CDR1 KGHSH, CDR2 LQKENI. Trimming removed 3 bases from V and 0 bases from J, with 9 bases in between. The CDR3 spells CASSPLSSSYNSPLHF. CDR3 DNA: TGTGCCAGCTCACCTTTGAGCAGCTCCTATAATTCACCCCTCCACTTT.

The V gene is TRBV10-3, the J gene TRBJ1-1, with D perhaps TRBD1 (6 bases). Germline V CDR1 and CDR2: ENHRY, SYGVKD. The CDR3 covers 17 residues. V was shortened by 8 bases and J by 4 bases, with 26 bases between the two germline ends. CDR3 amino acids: CAIGPQPWGQGGTEAFF. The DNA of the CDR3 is TGTGCCATCGGCCCACAACCTTGGGGGCAGGGCGGCACTGAAGCTTTCTTT.